This T cell receptor beta chain was recovered during a study of shared clonotypes between healthy human individuals. Turning to the study itself: Sampling drew on donors who were a couple of women and a few men aged 18 to 49.

The CDR3 loop spans 15 amino acids. Germline CDR1 is MNHEY and CDR2 is SMNVEV (reference sequence). The J segment lost 4 bases and the V segment lost 6 bases, leaving 11 bases of the junction unmatched. About this clone itself: Antigen unknown.

Several immunoSEQ plates held equal portions of the genomic DNA taken from each subset. Method: immunoSEQ multiplex PCR; TCRdb's copy keeps in-frame clones and lacks some. The sample records roughly 1.4 million clones, approximately 98.5% being singletons. Findings and limits, study-wide: What naive subsets generally showed was a larger estimated richness than memory subsets showed. Sharing across four donors was highest in naive CD4 (around 5%) and lowest in memory CD8 (roughly 0.4%).

The rearrangement uses TRBV27 and TRBJ2-5, with 7 positions matching TRBD2. This clonotype was obtained from a man under 40 in good health. Material: naive CD4+ T cells sorted from blood. Stated subset: CD45RA+ positively selected. CDR3 protein: CASSQSMREPETQYF. For the CDR3, the DNA is TGTGCCAGCAGCCAATCTATGCGGGAGCCAGAGACCCAGTACTTC.